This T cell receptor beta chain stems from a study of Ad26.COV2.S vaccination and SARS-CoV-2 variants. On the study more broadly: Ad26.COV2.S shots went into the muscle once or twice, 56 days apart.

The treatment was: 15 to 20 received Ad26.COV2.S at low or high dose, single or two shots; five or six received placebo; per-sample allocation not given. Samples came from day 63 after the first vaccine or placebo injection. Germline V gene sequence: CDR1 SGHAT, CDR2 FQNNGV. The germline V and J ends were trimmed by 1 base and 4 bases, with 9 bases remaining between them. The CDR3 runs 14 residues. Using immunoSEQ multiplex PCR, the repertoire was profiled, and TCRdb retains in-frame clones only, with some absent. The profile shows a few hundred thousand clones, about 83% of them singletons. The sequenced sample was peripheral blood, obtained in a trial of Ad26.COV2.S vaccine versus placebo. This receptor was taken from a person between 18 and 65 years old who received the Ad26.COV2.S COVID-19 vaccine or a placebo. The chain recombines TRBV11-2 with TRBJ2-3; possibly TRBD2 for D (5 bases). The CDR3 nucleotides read TGTGCCAGCAGCTTAGGGCTAGCCGCAGATACGCAGTATTTT. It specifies CASSLGLAADTQYF.